The clone carrying this T cell receptor beta chain was recorded a few times. This specimen belongs to a study of molecular identifiers for immune sequencing clone quantification. V shed 5 bases and J 4 bases; nucleotides not matched to a gene: 9. This CDR3 contains 16 residues. Germline lookup yields CDR1 DFQATT and CDR2 SNEGSKA (reference sequence). TCRdb recomputed calls from the PCR reads with MiXCR, one row per CDR3 protein. The table shows under 800,000 distinct CDR3 sequences, with over 25% occurring only once. The sample was naive CD8+ T cells from blood, with Jurkat cell RNA spiked in. As to subset: FACS-sorted CD8+CD4-CCR7+CD45RA+ naive T cells. The clonotype was recovered from a human donor in good health. Some libraries in this study had Jurkat cell RNA spiked in. The chain is built from TRBV20-1 and TRBJ2-1; the match to TRBD2 covers 12 bases. CDR3 protein: CSAYLRGLAGYNEQFF. CDR3 in DNA: TGCAGTGCTTACCTCCGAGGACTAGCGGGGTACAATGAGCAGTTCTTC.